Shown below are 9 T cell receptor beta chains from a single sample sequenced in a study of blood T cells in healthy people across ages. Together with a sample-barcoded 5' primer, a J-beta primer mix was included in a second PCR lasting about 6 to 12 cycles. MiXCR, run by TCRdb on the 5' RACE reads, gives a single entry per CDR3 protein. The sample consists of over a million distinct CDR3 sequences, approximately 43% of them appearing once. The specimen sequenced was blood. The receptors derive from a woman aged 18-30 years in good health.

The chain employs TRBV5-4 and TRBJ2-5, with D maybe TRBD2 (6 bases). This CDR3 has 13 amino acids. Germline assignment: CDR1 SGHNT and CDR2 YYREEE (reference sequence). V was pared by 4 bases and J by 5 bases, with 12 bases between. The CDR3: CASSPTSFETQYF. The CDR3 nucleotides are TGTGCCAGCAGCCCCACTAGCTTTGAGACCCAGTACTTC.

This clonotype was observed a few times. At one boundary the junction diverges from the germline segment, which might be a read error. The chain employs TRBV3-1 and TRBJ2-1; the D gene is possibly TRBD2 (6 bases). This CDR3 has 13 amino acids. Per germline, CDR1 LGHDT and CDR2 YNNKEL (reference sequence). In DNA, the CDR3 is TGTGCCAGCAGCCAAGAATCGGGACGGGAGCCGTTCTTC. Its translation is CASSQESGREPFF.

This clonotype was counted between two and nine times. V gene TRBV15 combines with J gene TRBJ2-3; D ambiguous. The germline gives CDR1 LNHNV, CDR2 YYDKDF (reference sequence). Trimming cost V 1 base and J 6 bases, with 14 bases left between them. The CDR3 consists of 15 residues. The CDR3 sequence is CATSRGRPPSDTQYF. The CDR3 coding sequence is TGTGCCACCAGCAGAGGTCGGCCTCCCTCGGATACGCAGTATTTT.

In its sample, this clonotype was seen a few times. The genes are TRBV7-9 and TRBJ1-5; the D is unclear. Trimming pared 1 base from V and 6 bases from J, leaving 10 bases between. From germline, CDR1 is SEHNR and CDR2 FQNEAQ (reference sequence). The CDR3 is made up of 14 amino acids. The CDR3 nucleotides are TGTGCCAGCAGCTTAGGCGGCCCTAGTCAGCCCCAGCATTTT. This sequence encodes CASSLGGPSQPQHF.

The CDR3 spells CASSPEGRGNGKLFF. In DNA, the CDR3 is TGTGCCAGCAGCCCGGAGGGGAGGGGAAATGGGAAACTGTTTTTT. V usage is TRBV28 and J usage is TRBJ1-4, with TRBD1 as a possible D gene (5 bases). The CDR3 has 15 amino acids. V lost 6 bases to trimming and J lost 11 bases, with 22 bases between them. Germline lookup yields CDR1 MDHEN and CDR2 SYDVKM. The complete variable domain, with remaining parts taken from reference TRBV28 and TRBJ1-4, reads DVKVTQSSRYLVKRTGEKVFLECVQDMDHENMFWYRQDPGLGLRLIYFSYDVKMKEKGDIPEGYSVSREKKERFSLILESASTNQTSMYLCASSPEGRGNGKLFFGSGTQLSVL.

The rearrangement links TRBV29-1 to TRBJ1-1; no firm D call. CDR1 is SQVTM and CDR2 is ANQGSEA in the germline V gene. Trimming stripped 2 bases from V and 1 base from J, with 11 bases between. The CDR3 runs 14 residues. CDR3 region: CSVESRVSNTEAFF. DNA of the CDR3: TGCAGCGTTGAATCAAGGGTTTCGAACACTGAAGCTTTCTTT.

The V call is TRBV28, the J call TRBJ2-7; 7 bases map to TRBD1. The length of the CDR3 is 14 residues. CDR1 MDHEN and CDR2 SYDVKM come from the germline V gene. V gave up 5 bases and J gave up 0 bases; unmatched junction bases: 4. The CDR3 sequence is CASSDRDSSYEQYF. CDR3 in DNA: TGTGCCAGCAGTGACCGGGACAGCTCCTACGAGCAGTACTTC.

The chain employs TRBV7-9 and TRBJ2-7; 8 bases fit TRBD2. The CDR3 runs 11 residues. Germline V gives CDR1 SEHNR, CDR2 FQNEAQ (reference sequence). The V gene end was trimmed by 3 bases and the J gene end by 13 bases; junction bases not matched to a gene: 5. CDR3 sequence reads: CASSLGTSLYF. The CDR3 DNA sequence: TGTGCCAGCAGCTTGGGGACTAGTCTTTACTTC.

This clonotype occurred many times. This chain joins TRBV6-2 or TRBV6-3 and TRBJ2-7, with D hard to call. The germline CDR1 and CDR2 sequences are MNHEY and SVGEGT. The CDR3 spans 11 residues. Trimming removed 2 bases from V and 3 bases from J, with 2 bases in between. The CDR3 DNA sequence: TGTGCCAGCAGTTACATCTACGAGCAGTACTTC. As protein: CASSYIYEQYF.